A selection of T cell receptor beta chains follows, all from one sample in a study of CD8+ T cells in alopecia areata. Data came from immunoSEQ multiplex PCR; TCRdb stores just in-frame clones and leaves some out. The data contain some 150,000 clones, 62% of them singletons. Specimen: CD8+ T cells sorted from blood. Every receptor here comes from a human donor in good health. CDR3s include the opening cysteine and the closing phenylalanine or tryptophan. D genes are given only for firm matches.

V: TRBV29-1; J: TRBJ2-1; length: 14; D: -; CDR3: CSVGHAGRIDEQFF
V: TRBV7-6; J: TRBJ2-7; length: 14; D: -; CDR3: CASSLWTETYEQYF
V: TRBV20-1; J: TRBJ2-7; length: 11; D: -; CDR3: CSAPLGLEQYF
V: TRBV4-1; J: TRBJ2-4; length: 13; D: -; CDR3: CASSQDLENIQYF
V: TRBV19; J: TRBJ1-2; length: 12; D: -; CDR3: CASSSGFYGYTF
V: TRBV5-6; J: TRBJ2-7; length: 13; D: TRBD1; CDR3: CASSVGQNYEQYF
V: TRBV11-2; J: TRBJ2-5; length: 15; D: -; CDR3: CASSAELSGRETQYF
V: TRBV27; J: TRBJ2-1; length: 15; D: -; CDR3: CASRPSSILYNEQFF
V: TRBV6-5; J: TRBJ2-2; length: 14; D: -; CDR3: CASSYWGEVGELFF
V: TRBV29-1; J: TRBJ2-5; length: 18; D: TRBD2; CDR3: CSVDGLHSGRKRSETQYF
V: TRBV13; J: TRBJ2-5; length: 16; D: TRBD1; CDR3: CASSVTGVEYQETQYF
V: TRBV7-3; J: TRBJ2-1; length: 17; D: TRBD2; CDR3: CASSSTPNGRAYNEQFF
V: TRBV9; J: TRBJ1-1; length: 14; D: -; CDR3: CASSPKTAGTEAFF
V: TRBV27; J: TRBJ2-3; length: 14; D: TRBD2; CDR3: CASSPTTSGVEQYF
V: TRBV6-6; J: TRBJ2-7; length: 12; D: -; CDR3: CASSMGVGEQYF
V: TRBV19; J: TRBJ2-5; length: 15; D: -; CDR3: CASSMTRLPQETQYF
V: TRBV29-1; J: TRBJ1-2; length: 12; D: -; CDR3: CSVDVWGLGYTF
V: TRBV29-1; J: TRBJ2-1; length: 13; D: TRBD1; CDR3: CSVRDRKYNEQFF
V: TRBV28; J: TRBJ2-5; length: 13; D: -; CDR3: CASTGTPVETQYF
V: TRBV19; J: TRBJ1-1; length: 15; D: -; CDR3: CASSMAHRANTEAFF
V: TRBV4-1; J: TRBJ2-6; length: 15; D: -; CDR3: CASSQELSGANVLTF
V: TRBV6-5; J: TRBJ2-1; length: 15; D: TRBD1; CDR3: CASSPRDRAFGEQFF
V: TRBV4-2; J: TRBJ2-7; length: 16; D: TRBD2; CDR3: CASSHPKLAGVYEQYF
V: TRBV28; J: TRBJ2-7; length: 15; D: -; CDR3: CASSLSGGPSYEQYF
V: TRBV9; J: TRBJ2-7; length: 13; D: -; CDR3: CASSVGQSYEQYF
V: TRBV29-1; J: TRBJ1-2; length: 13; D: -; CDR3: CSVDLGAAEGYTF
V: TRBV11-2; J: TRBJ1-2; length: 13; D: -; CDR3: CASSLELTYGYTF
V: TRBV5-1; J: TRBJ2-1; length: 14; D: TRBD2; CDR3: CASSILAGENEQFF
V: TRBV29-1; J: TRBJ2-7; length: 15; D: -; CDR3: CSVEGRVGRSYEQYF
V: TRBV27; J: TRBJ2-7; length: 15; D: TRBD2; CDR3: CASSEAGERLYEQYF
V: TRBV28; J: TRBJ1-2; length: 13; D: -; CDR3: CASSLNLLYGYTF
V: TRBV6-5; J: TRBJ2-7; length: 14; D: -; CDR3: CASSLDSLSYEQYF
V: TRBV2; J: TRBJ2-1; length: 14; D: TRBD1; CDR3: CASSPGQGYNEQFF
V: TRBV6-4; J: TRBJ1-2; length: 15; D: -; CDR3: CASSDSLDSPEGYTF
V: TRBV20-1; J: TRBJ2-5; length: 11; D: -; CDR3: CSARIGATQYF
V: TRBV6-5; J: TRBJ1-1; length: 13; D: -; CDR3: CASSYSGGEEAFF
V: TRBV15; J: TRBJ2-3; length: 15; D: TRBD2; CDR3: CATSISGSGTDTQYF
V: TRBV27; J: TRBJ1-5; length: 14; D: -; CDR3: CASGSVGSNQPQHF
V: TRBV2; J: TRBJ2-7; length: 14; D: TRBD2; CDR3: CASRAASGTYEQYF
V: TRBV9; J: TRBJ2-1; length: 14; D: -; CDR3: CASSVGGSYNEQFF
V: TRBV29-1; J: TRBJ2-1; length: 14; D: -; CDR3: CSTLGSRGYNEQFF
V: TRBV5-6; J: TRBJ1-2; length: 14; D: -; CDR3: CASSLEGHPTGYTF
V: TRBV4-1; J: TRBJ2-7; length: 16; D: TRBD2; CDR3: CASSQDEAGVSYEQYF
V: TRBV10-3; J: TRBJ2-2; length: 14; D: -; CDR3: CAISPTVNTGELFF
V: TRBV29-1; J: TRBJ2-2; length: 13; D: -; CDR3: CSVVPTNTGELFF
V: TRBV7-8; J: TRBJ2-5; length: 14; D: -; CDR3: CASSLLGSIETQYF
V: TRBV5-6; J: TRBJ2-7; length: 13; D: TRBD2; CDR3: CASSLGAGEEQYF
V: TRBV11-2; J: TRBJ2-2; length: 11; D: -; CDR3: CASSLTGELFF
V: TRBV25-1; J: TRBJ2-7; length: 15; D: -; CDR3: CASSESRASSYEQYF
V: TRBV15; J: TRBJ2-3; length: 12; D: -; CDR3: CATRTGTDTQYF
V: TRBV7-6; J: TRBJ2-2; length: 14; D: -; CDR3: CASSLTGNTGELFF
V: TRBV30; J: TRBJ1-2; length: 13; D: -; CDR3: CAWSVGGISGYTF
V: TRBV7-6; J: TRBJ2-7; length: 14; D: TRBD1; CDR3: CASSQWTGSYEQYF
V: TRBV23-1; J: TRBJ2-7; length: 13; D: -; CDR3: CASGPDTSYEQYF
V: TRBV28; J: TRBJ2-3; length: 11; D: -; CDR3: CASSTGDTQYF